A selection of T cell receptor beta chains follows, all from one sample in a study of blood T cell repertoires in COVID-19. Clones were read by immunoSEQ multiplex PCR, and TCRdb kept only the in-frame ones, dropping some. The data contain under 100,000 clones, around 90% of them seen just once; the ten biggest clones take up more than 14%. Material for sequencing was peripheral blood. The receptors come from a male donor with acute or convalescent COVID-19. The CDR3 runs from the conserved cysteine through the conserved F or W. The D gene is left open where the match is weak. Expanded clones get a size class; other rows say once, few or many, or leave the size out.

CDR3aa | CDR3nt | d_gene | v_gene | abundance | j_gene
CASSQDRGWDTEAFF | TGTGCCAGCAGCCAGGACAGGGGATGGGACACTGAAGCTTTCTTT | TRBD1 | TRBV6-6 | once | TRBJ1-1
CASSRRGASGVQETQYF | TGTGCCAGCAGCCGCCGAGGGGCTAGCGGGGTCCAAGAGACCCAGTACTTC | TRBD2 | TRBV3-1/TRBV3-2 | . | TRBJ2-5
CASSQEGVGDKNGYTF | TGTGCCAGCAGCCAAGAAGGAGTTGGAGATAAGAATGGCTACACCTTC | . | TRBV4-2 | . | TRBJ1-2
CSASSGTQYF | TGCAGTGCTAGTTCGGGGACCCAGTACTTC | . | TRBV20-1 | . | TRBJ2-5
CASSLAGTRGEKLFF | TGTGCCAGCAGCTTAGCAGGGACACGGGGTGAAAAACTGTTTTTT | . | TRBV7-2 | few | TRBJ1-4
CASSSGTGGVRGENTEAFF | TGTGCCAGCAGTTCCGGGACAGGGGGCGTCAGGGGAGAGAACACTGAAGCTTTCTTT | TRBD1 | TRBV28 | . | TRBJ1-1
CASSEPGGNYEQYF | TGTGCCAGCAGTGAACCAGGGGGGAACTACGAGCAGTACTTC | . | TRBV25-1 | . | TRBJ2-7
CASSRGTVGTDTQYF | TGCGCCAGCAGCCGTGGGACTGTAGGCACAGATACGCAGTATTTT | . | TRBV5-1 | . | TRBJ2-3
CASSIRGSPEEKLFF | TGTGCCAGTAGTATACGTGGCAGCCCGGAGGAAAAACTGTTTTTT | . | TRBV19 | . | TRBJ1-4
CASSLGRQAYEQYF | TGTGCCAGCAGCTTGGGCAGGCAAGCCTACGAGCAGTACTTC | . | TRBV5-6 | . | TRBJ2-7
CASSFGQMNTEAFF | TGTGCCAGCAGTTTCGGACAGATGAACACTGAAGCTTTCTTT | . | TRBV6-6 | . | TRBJ1-1
CASSILRGKDRVGTGELFF | TGTGCCAGTAGCATACTCCGAGGCAAGGACAGGGTGGGCACCGGGGAGCTGTTTTTT | TRBD1 | TRBV19 | . | TRBJ2-2
CASSESAPGSYGYTF | TGTGCCAGCAGTGAGAGTGCCCCAGGTTCTTATGGCTACACCTTC | . | TRBV6-1 | once | TRBJ1-2
CSASRSRSGELFF | TGCAGTGCTAGTCGGTCCCGTAGCGGGGAGCTGTTTTTT | . | TRBV20-1 | . | TRBJ2-2
CASSPDSGQGAYSPLHF | TGTGCCAGCAGCCCAGATTCGGGACAGGGGGCATATTCACCCCTCCACTTT | TRBD1 | TRBV4-2 | . | TRBJ1-6
CSVGDTNTGELFF | TGCAGCGTGGGGGACACGAACACCGGGGAGCTGTTTTTT | . | TRBV29-1 | . | TRBJ2-2
CASRDRGTEKLFF | TGTGCCAGCCGGGACAGGGGAACTGAAAAACTGTTTTTT | TRBD1 | TRBV28 | . | TRBJ1-4
CAWSGGQGDHGYTF | TGTGCCTGGAGTGGGGGACAGGGGGATCATGGCTACACCTTC | TRBD1 | TRBV30 | . | TRBJ1-2
CASSATSGGSYEQYF | TGTGCCAGCAGCGCAACTAGCGGGGGTTCCTACGAGCAGTACTTC | TRBD2 | TRBV11-1 | once | TRBJ2-7
CASSLNGQGIF | TGTGCCAGCAGCTTAAATGGGCAGGGGATATTC | . | TRBV7-9 | . | TRBJ1-4
CASSQDENNYGYTF | TGTGCCAGCAGCCAAGATGAGAATAACTATGGCTACACCTTC | . | TRBV3-1/TRBV3-2 | . | TRBJ1-2
CASSYSRENQPQHF | TGTGCCAGCAGTTACTCAAGAGAGAATCAGCCCCAGCATTTT | . | TRBV6-5 | . | TRBJ1-5
CASSQVNRGAKNIQYF | TGTGCCAGCAGCCAAGTGAACAGGGGTGCCAAAAACATTCAGTACTTC | TRBD1 | TRBV3-1/TRBV3-2 | once | TRBJ2-4
CASSGRDNSPLHF | TGTGCCAGCAGTGGCAGGGATAATTCACCCCTCCACTTT | . | TRBV27 | . | TRBJ1-6
CAISDRVRSPNYGYTF | TGTGCCATCAGTGATAGAGTTAGATCACCTAACTATGGCTACACCTTC | . | TRBV10-3 | . | TRBJ1-2
CASSQAAGGNEQFF | TGCGCCAGCAGCCAAGCTGCAGGGGGCAATGAGCAGTTCTTC | TRBD1 | TRBV4-1 | . | TRBJ2-1
CASSARGLAKNIQYF | TGTGCCAGCAGCGCCCGCGGCCTAGCCAAAAACATTCAGTACTTC | . | TRBV3-1/TRBV3-2 | . | TRBJ2-4
CATTPALAEVHEQFF | TGTGCCACAACGCCGGCCCTAGCGGAAGTTCATGAGCAGTTCTTC | TRBD2 | TRBV6-5 | . | TRBJ2-1
CASSRGPQFF | TGCGCCAGCAGTAGGGGGCCCCAGTTCTTC | TRBD1 | TRBV10-2 | . | TRBJ2-1
CATSDRTGTNTEAFF | TGTGCCACCAGTGACAGGACAGGGACGAACACTGAAGCTTTCTTT | TRBD1 | TRBV24-1 | . | TRBJ1-1
CASSEDGRGGPIREYF | TGTGCCAGCAGTGAAGACGGGCGCGGGGGGCCTATCAGGGAGTACTTC | TRBD2 | TRBV6-1 | . | TRBJ2-7
CASSPGQGTPWGNEKLFF | TGTGCCAGCAGTCCGGGACAGGGGACCCCGTGGGGTAATGAAAAACTGTTTTTT | TRBD1 | TRBV11-2 | . | TRBJ1-4
CASSAGQGYDEAFF | TGTGCCAGCAGTGCGGGACAGGGGTATGATGAAGCTTTCTTT | TRBD1 | TRBV25-1 | . | TRBJ1-1
CATGSGGAANEKLFF | TGTGCCACGGGGTCGGGGGGCGCAGCTAATGAAAAACTGTTTTTT | . | TRBV6-5 | once | TRBJ1-4
CASSIDPGQGDYGYTF | TGTGCCAGTAGTATCGACCCCGGGCAGGGCGACTATGGCTACACCTTC | . | TRBV19 | . | TRBJ1-2
CASSGPLGRGTEAFF | TGTGCCAGCAGCGGCCCCTTAGGGCGGGGCACTGAAGCTTTCTTT | . | TRBV28 | . | TRBJ1-1
CASSQESQGNQPQHF | TGTGCCAGCAGCCAAGAAAGCCAGGGAAATCAGCCCCAGCATTTT | . | TRBV4-2 | . | TRBJ1-5
CASSPSGLASQETQYF | TGTGCCAGCAGCCCAAGCGGACTAGCGTCCCAAGAGACCCAGTACTTC | TRBD2 | TRBV7-8 | . | TRBJ2-5
CASSRTGNNSPLHF | TGTGCCAGCAGCCGAACAGGGAATAATTCACCCCTCCACTTT | . | TRBV11-1 | . | TRBJ1-6
CASSDGQGSNSPLHF | TGTGCCAGCAGTGATGGACAGGGTAGTAATTCACCCCTCCACTTT | TRBD1 | TRBV6-1 | . | TRBJ1-6
CSVVTGTSGGGEQFF | TGCAGCGTGGTGACCGGGACTAGCGGGGGGGGTGAGCAGTTCTTC | TRBD2 | TRBV29-1 | . | TRBJ2-1
CASSLRTGYNEQFF | TGTGCCAGCAGCTTAAGGACAGGGTACAATGAGCAGTTCTTC | TRBD1 | TRBV3-1/TRBV3-2 | . | TRBJ2-1
CASSRGLERELFF | TGTGCCAGCAGTCGGGGACTAGAAAGGGAGCTGTTTTTT | TRBD2 | TRBV12-3/TRBV12-4 | once | TRBJ2-2
CASSVVGPLKDRAKGYTF | TGTGCCAGCAGCGTAGTGGGTCCCCTCAAAGACAGGGCGAAAGGCTACACCTTC | TRBD1 | TRBV9 | . | TRBJ1-2
CASSTEGGANTGELFF | TGTGCCAGTAGTACCGAGGGAGGGGCGAACACCGGGGAGCTGTTTTTT | TRBD2 | TRBV19 | . | TRBJ2-2
CASTDRSSEAFF | TGTGCCAGCACGGACAGATCCTCTGAAGCTTTCTTT | . | TRBV28 | once | TRBJ1-1
CASSFLQGADSPLHF | TGTGCCAGCAGCTTCCTACAGGGGGCTGATTCACCCCTCCACTTT | TRBD1 | TRBV5-6 | . | TRBJ1-6
CASSQLYYEQYF | TGTGCCAGCAGCCAACTCTACTACGAGCAGTACTTC | . | TRBV3-1/TRBV3-2 | . | TRBJ2-7
CAWRGQGANYGYTF | TGTGCCTGGAGGGGACAGGGGGCAAACTATGGCTACACCTTC | TRBD1 | TRBV30 | . | TRBJ1-2
CASHRDLSSYNEQFF | TGCGCCAGCCACAGGGACCTTAGCTCCTACAATGAGCAGTTCTTC | . | TRBV5-1 | . | TRBJ2-1
CASSVVPATAPLHF | TGTGCCAGCAGCGTAGTACCAGCGACGGCCCCCCTCCACTTT | . | TRBV9 | . | TRBJ1-6
CAWSITGANVLTF | TGTGCCTGGAGTATCACTGGGGCCAACGTCCTGACTTTC | . | TRBV30 | . | TRBJ2-6